These 18 T cell receptor beta chains share one sample of origin, sequenced in a study of OX40 agonist ivuxolimab in advanced cancers. Using immunoSEQ multiplex PCR, the repertoire was profiled, and TCRdb retains in-frame clones only, with some absent. The sample includes 33,000 or so clones, over 75% of them seen just once. The source material was CD4+ or CD8+ T cells sorted from blood, sampled in a trial of the OX40 agonist ivuxolimab. These receptors all come from an adult with an advanced solid tumor such as melanoma, head and neck, liver or kidney cancer.

The chain is built from TRBV6-1 and TRBJ2-2, with 12 bases identical to TRBD1. Germline CDR1 reads MNHNS; CDR2 reads SASEGT. The junction had 5 bases not matched to a gene; V was cut back by 8 bases and J by 4 bases. The CDR3 has 15 residues. The CDR3 DNA sequence: TGTGCCAGCCGAGGGACAGGGGGCTTCACCGGGGAGCTGTTTTTT. Amino acids: CASRGTGGFTGELFF.

The genes are TRBV5-6 and TRBJ2-5; maybe TRBD1 (5 bases). The V end was cut by 4 bases, the J end by 4 bases, with 14 bases between. There are 14 residues in the CDR3. In germline, CDR1 is SGHDT, CDR2 YYEEEE. The DNA of the CDR3 is TGTGCCAGCAGCCTCAGGGATTTGGGAGAGACCCAGTACTTC. It specifies CASSLRDLGETQYF.

The chain joins TRBV11-1 to TRBJ2-7; unclear D gene. This CDR3 has 12 residues. CDR1 is SGHAT, CDR2 FQDESV, per germline (reference sequence). The ends were cut back, 4 bases at V and 0 bases at J, with 4 bases in the middle. The CDR3 region is CASSSLSYEQYF. In DNA form, the CDR3 reads TGTGCCAGCAGCTCCCTCTCCTACGAGCAGTACTTC.

The J gene is TRBJ2-2, the V gene TRBV5-1, with 7 bases identical to TRBD1. V trimming: 9 bases; J trimming: 7 bases; junction bases outside the gene matches: 9. Germline V gene data show CDR1 as SGHRS and CDR2 as YFSETQ. There are 13 residues in the CDR3. CDR3 DNA: TGCGCCAACCCAGGGGACAGCATCGGGGAGCTGTTTTTT. Translating it yields CANPGDSIGELFF.

The rearrangement links TRBV18 to TRBJ2-7, with D tentatively TRBD1 (6 bases). Trimming took off 3 bases at V and 4 bases at J, with 7 bases between the two ends. CDR1 and CDR2 from the germline V gene are KGHSH and LQKENI. The CDR3 length is 12 residues. In DNA, the CDR3 is TGTGCCAGCTCACCGGGGGCGTACGAGCAGTACTTC. This encodes CASSPGAYEQYF.

The CDR3 is CASSMGGSEDGELFF. As DNA, the CDR3 is TGTGCCAGTAGTATGGGTGGGTCGGAGGACGGGGAGCTGTTTTTT. The genes are TRBV19 and TRBJ2-2; D might be TRBD2 (5 bases). CDR1 is LNHDA, CDR2 SQIVND, per germline (reference sequence). V lost 3 bases to trimming and J lost 7 bases, with 15 bases between them. This CDR3 is 15 amino acids long.

The CDR3 DNA reads as TGTGCCAGCAGTTCTCAGAGGGGGAGCTTCTACAATGAGCAGTTCTTC. It translates to CASSSQRGSFYNEQFF. The V call is TRBV6-6, the J call TRBJ2-1, with D possibly being TRBD1 (6 bases). V was shortened by 4 bases and J by 3 bases, with 16 bases between the two germline ends. CDR1 is MNHNY and CDR2 is SVGAGI in the germline V gene (reference sequence). There are 16 residues in the CDR3.

V gene TRBV9 combines with J gene TRBJ1-5; D call uncertain. This CDR3 contains 13 residues. Trimming took 3 bases from V and 5 from J, leaving 9 bases between them. Germline V gene sequence: CDR1 SGDLS, CDR2 YYNGEE. This chain's CDR3 is CASSESYDQPQHF. The DNA of the CDR3 is TGTGCCAGCAGCGAGAGCTACGATCAGCCCCAGCATTTT.

The DNA of the CDR3 is TGTGCCAGCAGCTTCGGGGCGGGGCTGATTCCCACAGATACGCAGTATTTT. As protein: CASSFGAGLIPTDTQYF. The chain employs TRBV5-5 and TRBJ2-3; tentative D call: TRBD2 (6 bases). V lost 2 bases and J lost 2, with 18 bases in between. There are 17 residues in the CDR3. Germline V gives CDR1 SGHKS, CDR2 YYEKEE (reference sequence).

The chain links TRBV4-1 to TRBJ2-3; D remains ambiguous. CDR1 MGHRA and CDR2 YSYEKL come from the germline V gene. V was pared by 0 bases and J by 1 base, with 8 bases between. The CDR3 spans 15 residues. CDR3 sequence: CASSQERSGTDTQYF. The DNA of the CDR3 is TGCGCCAGCAGCCAAGAAAGGAGCGGCACAGATACGCAGTATTTT.

This clone has just one count. V gene TRBV6-5 combines with J gene TRBJ2-7, with D possibly being TRBD1 (7 bases). The germline V and J ends were trimmed by 0 bases and 2 bases, with 11 bases remaining between them. Germline values: CDR1 MNHEY, CDR2 SVGAGI. The CDR3 is 15 amino acids. CDR3 DNA: TGTGCCAGCAGTTACTCGCAGGGGGAGGCCTACGAGCAGTACTTC. Translated, it gives CASSYSQGEAYEQYF.

J is TRBJ2-2 and V is TRBV10-3; possibly TRBD1 or TRBD2 for D (6 bases each). CDR1 and CDR2 (germline): ENHRY, SYGVKD. The CDR3 sequence is 16 residues long. V gave up 8 bases and J gave up 0 bases, with 16 bases separating them. As DNA, the CDR3 is TGTGCCATCTCCGGAGGGGGTAGCGCGAACACCGGGGAGCTGTTTTTT. Translating it yields CAISGGGSANTGELFF.

This sequence joins TRBV5-1 and TRBJ1-2; D gene uncertain. V lost 2 bases and J 1 base, leaving 6 bases between the germline ends. The CDR3 sequence is 13 residues long. The germline V gene encodes CDR1 SGHRS and CDR2 YFSETQ. The CDR3 nucleotides are TGCGCCAGCAGCTTCGCGGATAACTATGGCTACACCTTC. Protein product: CASSFADNYGYTF. The full variable domain, with the rest looked up from reference TRBV5-1 and TRBJ1-2, is KAGVTQTPRYLIKTRGQQVTLSCSPISGHRSVSWYQQTPGQGLQFLFEYFSETQRNKGNFPGRFSGRQFSNSRSEMNVSTLELGDSALYLCASSFADNYGYTFGSGTRLTVV.

The gene calls are TRBV18 and TRBJ2-7; D might be TRBD1 (5 bases). This CDR3 has 13 residues. Germline CDR1 is KGHSH and CDR2 is LQKENI. V lost 3 bases to trimming and J lost 2 bases, with 8 bases between them. Here the CDR3 reads CASSPAQAYEQYF. Written as DNA, the CDR3 is TGTGCCAGCTCACCGGCACAGGCCTACGAGCAGTACTTC.

This chain joins TRBV5-4 and TRBJ2-7; D perhaps matches TRBD2 (6 bases). The CDR3 covers 15 residues. Trimming removed 4 bases at V and 0 bases at J, with 14 bases between. CDR1 is SGHNT and CDR2 is YYREEE in the germline V gene (reference sequence). The DNA for the CDR3 is TGTGCCAGCAGCAATGAGGCGGGACTCTCCTACGAGCAGTACTTC. It specifies CASSNEAGLSYEQYF.

In this sample, this clone turned up once. V usage is TRBV10-1 and J usage is TRBJ2-7; D possibly corresponds to TRBD1 (7 bases). CDR3 length: 15 residues. V lost 0 bases and J lost 5, with 14 bases in between. The V gene's germline CDR1 is WNHNN and CDR2 SYGVQD (reference sequence). For the CDR3, the DNA is TGCGCCAGCAGTGAGTCTAACAGGAGGGGGCACGAGCAGTACTTC. Translation gives CASSESNRRGHEQYF.

V usage is TRBV5-1 and J usage is TRBJ1-1; D remains ambiguous. Looked up from germline, CDR1 is SGHRS and CDR2 is YFSETQ. The CDR3 sequence is 14 residues long. V dropped 0 bases and J dropped 2 bases, with 8 bases sitting between them. The CDR3 region is CASSLANSNTEAFF. The CDR3 DNA reads TGCGCCAGCAGCTTGGCCAACTCCAACACTGAAGCTTTCTTT.

In its sample, this clone was seen once. This chain links TRBV7-6 with TRBJ1-4; D might be TRBD1 (5 bases). Trimming cost V 5 bases and J 1 base, with 20 bases left between them. The CDR3 extends over 18 amino acids. Per the germline V gene, CDR1 is SGHVS and CDR2 is FNYEAQ. The CDR3 coding sequence is TGTGCCAGCAGCCCAAGAACAAGGGGTCCTAAAACTAATGAAAAACTGTTTTTT. This encodes CASSPRTRGPKTNEKLFF.